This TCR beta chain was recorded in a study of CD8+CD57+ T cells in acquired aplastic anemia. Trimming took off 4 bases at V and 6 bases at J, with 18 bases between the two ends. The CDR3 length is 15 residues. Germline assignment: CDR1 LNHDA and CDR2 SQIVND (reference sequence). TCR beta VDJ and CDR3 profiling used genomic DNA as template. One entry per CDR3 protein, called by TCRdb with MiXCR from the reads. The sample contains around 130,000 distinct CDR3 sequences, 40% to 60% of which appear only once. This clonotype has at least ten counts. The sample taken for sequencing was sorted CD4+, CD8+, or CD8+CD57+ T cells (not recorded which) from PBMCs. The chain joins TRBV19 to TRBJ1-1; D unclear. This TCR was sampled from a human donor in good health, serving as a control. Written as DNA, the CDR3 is TGTGCCAGTAGTACCCCCCTAGATTTGGGCGCTGAAGCTTTCTTT. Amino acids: CASSTPLDLGAEAFF.